The 30 T cell receptor beta chains below come from one sample, sequenced in a study of CD8 T cells in Susac syndrome. Random hexamers were used to reverse transcribe 0.5 to 1 ug of RNA. TCRdb re-called the immunoSEQ multiplex PCR reads with MiXCR, one entry per CDR3 protein. The sample lists over 150,000 distinct CDR3 sequences, over 85% occurring once. Sequenced sample: CD4+ T cells from PBMCs. The receptor set was obtained from a human donor with multiple sclerosis.

This chain joins TRBV24-1 and TRBJ2-1; 9 bases are a match to TRBD1. The CDR3 runs to 16 residues. The V and J ends lost 4 bases and 10 bases, in that order; junction bases with no gene match: 13. Germline V gene lookup returns CDR1 KGHDR and CDR2 SFDVKD. DNA of the CDR3: TGTGCCACCAGTGACCCCGGGACAGGGAGGGTGTGGGAGCAGTTCTTC. Translating gives CATSDPGTGRVWEQFF.

The rearrangement joins TRBV21-1 to TRBJ2-3. TRBV21-1 is a listed pseudogene. The CDR3 has 14 residues. The CDR3: CASSKAPWTVYPYF. The DNA for the CDR3 is TGTGCCAGCAGCAAAGCTCCTTGGACGGTATACCCGTATTTT.

V gene TRBV3-1 combines with J gene TRBJ2-7; 7 bases are a match to TRBD2. With V trimmed by 6 bases and J by 5 bases, 13 bases remained unmatched. The CDR3 consists of 15 residues. The germline V gene has CDR1 LGHDT and CDR2 YNNKEL (reference sequence). The CDR3 loop is CASSPSPAGRHEQYF. CDR3 nucleotide sequence: TGTGCCAGCAGTCCCAGCCCAGCGGGGCGCCACGAGCAGTACTTC.

The rearrangement uses TRBV7-3 and TRBJ2-1; D is uncertain. This CDR3 has 13 amino acids. Trimming shortened V by 5 bases and J by 5 bases, and 10 bases separated the two germline ends. Germline CDR1 is SGHTA and CDR2 is FQGTGA. The CDR3 sequence: CASSPGPDNEQFF. As DNA, the CDR3 is TGTGCCAGCAGCCCCGGTCCGGACAATGAGCAGTTCTTC.

This clonotype has a single count. CDR3 loop: CASSLDARGIDYGYTF. CDR3 sequence (DNA): TGTGCCAGCAGCTTGGATGCCCGGGGGATAGACTATGGCTACACCTTC. The chain links TRBV7-2 to TRBJ1-2, with TRBD1 as a possible D gene (5 bases). The CDR3 contains 16 residues. Trimming stripped 3 bases from V and 3 bases from J, with 17 bases between. CDR1 is SGHTA, CDR2 FQGNSA, per germline.

This chain uses TRBV19 with TRBJ2-1, with D perhaps TRBD2 (5 bases). From germline, CDR1 is LNHDA and CDR2 SQIVND (reference sequence). This CDR3 has 13 residues. The V end was cut by 1 base, the J end by 7 bases, with 8 bases between. DNA for the CDR3: TGTGCCAGTAGTATAGGGGGAGTGAATGAGCAGTTCTTC. Translated, it gives CASSIGGVNEQFF.

J is TRBJ2-5 and V is TRBV11-2; unclear D gene. Germline V gene data show CDR1 as SGHAT and CDR2 as FQNNGV. The CDR3 is 13 amino acids. Trimming removed 2 bases from V and 2 bases from J, with 6 bases in between. CDR3 residues: CASSLLLQETQYF. As DNA, the CDR3 is TGTGCCAGCAGCTTACTTCTACAAGAGACCCAGTACTTC.

This rearrangement joins TRBV7-8 to TRBJ1-5; D ambiguous. This CDR3 region has 14 residues. Trimming stripped 5 bases from V and 4 bases from J, with 12 bases between. The germline V gene encodes CDR1 SGHVS and CDR2 FQNEAQ. CDR3 protein: CASSPPGGNQPQHF. The DNA of the CDR3 is TGTGCCAGCAGCCCCCCTGGAGGGAATCAGCCCCAGCATTTT.

The V gene is TRBV20-1, the J gene TRBJ2-3, with 9 bases identical to TRBD2. This CDR3 is built from 14 residues. Per the germline V gene, CDR1 is DFQATT and CDR2 is SNEGSKA (reference sequence). Trimming at V came to 5 bases and at J to 3 bases, leaving 6 bases not matched to a gene. CDR3 loop: CSAPSSGRTDTQYF. The CDR3, as DNA: TGCAGTGCTCCCAGTAGCGGGAGAACAGATACGCAGTATTTT.

The rearrangement joins TRBV4-1 to TRBJ1-5; TRBD1 matches 7 bases. The CDR3 spans 15 residues. J was trimmed by 2 bases and V by 0 bases; bases with no gene match: 1. Germline V gives CDR1 MGHRA, CDR2 YSYEKL. The CDR3 DNA sequence: TGCGCCAGCAGCCAAGATGGACAGGGCAATCAGCCCCAGCATTTT. Translation gives CASSQDGQGNQPQHF.

The V call is TRBV18, the J call TRBJ2-3; TRBD2 aligns across 8 bases. V lost 3 bases, J lost 1 base, and 3 bases stayed unmatched. This CDR3 contains 15 residues. The V gene's germline CDR1 is KGHSH and CDR2 LQKENI. In nucleotides, the CDR3 is TGTGCCAGCTCACCCACGGGACTAGGCACAGATACGCAGTATTTT. It is translated as CASSPTGLGTDTQYF. Full variable domain (missing parts from reference TRBV18 and TRBJ2-3): NAGVMQNPRHLVRRRGQEARLRCSPMKGHSHVYWYRQLPEEGLKFMVYLQKENIIDESGMPKERFSAEFPKEGPSILRIQQVVRGDSAAYFCASSPTGLGTDTQYFGPGTRLTVL.

The rearrangement joins TRBV5-6 to TRBJ1-5; D is possibly TRBD1 (5 bases). Germline CDR1 reads SGHDT; CDR2 reads YYEEEE. CDR3 length: 14 amino acids. Trimming cost V 4 bases and J 3 bases, with 11 bases left between them. The CDR3 here is CASSLAGYNQPQHF. CDR3 sequence (DNA): TGTGCCAGCAGCCTAGCAGGGTACAATCAGCCCCAGCATTTT.

The chain uses TRBV5-1 and TRBJ1-4, with 10 nucleotides matching TRBD1. Germline CDR1 and CDR2: SGHRS and YFSETQ. CDR3 length equals 14 residues. The trim removed 4 bases at V and 10 bases at J, leaving 7 bases unmatched. The CDR3 region is CASSLDRGKGKLFF. The DNA of the CDR3 is TGCGCCAGCAGCCTGGACAGGGGGAAGGGAAAACTGTTTTTT. Based on the CDR3 plus reference TRBV5-1 and TRBJ1-4, the full variable domain is KAGVTQTPRYLIKTRGQQVTLSCSPISGHRSVSWYQQTPGQGLQFLFEYFSETQRNKGNFPGRFSGRQFSNSRSEMNVSTLELGDSALYLCASSLDRGKGKLFFGSGTQLSVL.

This rearrangement joins TRBV18 to TRBJ2-6; the D gene is possibly TRBD1 (6 bases). The CDR3 length is 15 residues. Germline V CDR1 and CDR2: KGHSH, LQKENI. Trimming removed 4 bases at V and 1 base at J, with 8 bases between. The chain's CDR3 is CASSQTGSGANVLTF. DNA of the CDR3: TGTGCCAGCTCACAGACAGGTTCTGGGGCCAACGTCCTGACTTTC.

The rearrangement joins TRBV30 to TRBJ1-1, with no clear D. Trimming pared 2 bases from V and 1 base from J, leaving 8 bases between. This CDR3 comprises 13 residues. Germline V gives CDR1 GTSNPN, CDR2 SVGIG (reference sequence). The CDR3 sequence is CAWSRNTNTEAFF. The CDR3 nucleotides read TGTGCCTGGAGTCGTAATACGAACACTGAAGCTTTCTTT.

The chain recombines TRBV19 with TRBJ1-1; possible D gene TRBD1, 5 bases. Germline CDR1 and CDR2: LNHDA and SQIVND (reference sequence). The germline V and J ends were trimmed by 3 bases and 1 base, with 9 bases remaining between them. This CDR3 is 14 amino acids long. The CDR3 DNA is TGTGCCAGTAGTATCGGGGACGGGAACACTGAAGCTTTCTTT. Translation gives CASSIGDGNTEAFF.

This clonotype has just one count. This sequence joins TRBV20-1 and TRBJ2-7, with 11 bases lining up with TRBD2. This CDR3 has 14 residues. The trim removed 2 bases at V and 7 bases at J, leaving 7 bases unmatched. Per the germline V gene, CDR1 is DFQATT and CDR2 is SNEGSKA (reference sequence). CDR3: CSARIAGGPREQYF. The CDR3 bases are TGCAGTGCTAGAATAGCGGGAGGGCCGAGGGAGCAGTACTTC.

CDR3 sequence (DNA): TGTGCCAGTAAAGGAGGAACTAATGAAAAACTGTTTTTT. It is translated as CASKGGTNEKLFF. V usage is TRBV19 and J usage is TRBJ1-4; D ambiguous. The ends were cut back, 7 bases at V and 1 base at J, with 7 bases in the middle. The CDR3 runs 13 residues. From germline, CDR1 is LNHDA and CDR2 SQIVND (reference sequence).

The CDR3 protein is CASSSGSSGNTIYF. CDR3 sequence (DNA): TGTGCCAGCAGTTCAGGGAGCTCTGGAAACACCATATATTTT. V is TRBV12-3 or TRBV12-4 and J is TRBJ1-3, with a weak D call TRBD1 (5 bases). This CDR3 has 14 amino acids. V dropped 4 bases and J dropped 0 bases, with 7 bases sitting between them.

The V and J genes are TRBV18 and TRBJ2-6; weak D call: TRBD1 (5 bases). Trimming took 6 bases from V and 0 from J, leaving 12 bases between them. The CDR3 is 16 amino acids. From germline, CDR1 is KGHSH and CDR2 LQKENI. This CDR3 is CASSRTGDSGANVLTF. The CDR3 bases are TGTGCCAGCTCCCGCACAGGAGACTCTGGGGCCAACGTCCTGACTTTC.

This chain links TRBV5-1 with TRBJ2-1, with a possible D match to TRBD1 (7 bases). The ends were cut back, 3 bases at V and 1 base at J, with 23 bases in the middle. The CDR3 contains 19 residues. CDR1 is SGHRS, CDR2 YFSETQ, per germline. The CDR3 reads CASSSAGYGQAGSYNEQFF. The CDR3 DNA reads as TGCGCCAGCAGCTCCGCTGGATATGGACAGGCGGGATCCTACAATGAGCAGTTCTTC.

V is TRBV11-2 and J is TRBJ1-4; a weak D match, TRBD1 (5 bases). Germline values: CDR1 SGHAT, CDR2 FQNNGV. Deletions cut 5 bases from V and 8 bases from J, with 12 bases between. CDR3 size: 13 residues. CDR3: CASSATAGEKLFF. DNA for the CDR3: TGTGCCAGCAGCGCGACAGCCGGGGAAAAACTGTTTTTT.

The chain uses TRBV2 and TRBJ1-4, with TRBD1 identical over 8 bases. The CDR3 spans 15 residues. Losses at the gene ends were 4 bases for V and 2 bases for J; bases not matched to a gene: 3. Germline assignment: CDR1 SNHLY and CDR2 FYNNEI. The DNA for the CDR3 is TGTGCCAGCAGTGGGGACAGGCTGACTAATGAAAAACTGTTTTTT. Its protein product is CASSGDRLTNEKLFF.

The genes are TRBV29-1 and TRBJ2-5; TRBD1 matches 9 bases. The germline V gene encodes CDR1 SQVTM and CDR2 ANQGSEA. The length of the CDR3 is 12 residues. Trimming cost V 7 bases and J 4 bases; bases outside gene matches: 4. CDR3 sequence reads: CSAGGQGETQYF. In nucleotides, the CDR3 is TGCAGCGCTGGGGGACAGGGAGAGACCCAGTACTTC.

The rearrangement joins TRBV24-1 to TRBJ2-2, with unresolved D. Germline CDR1 and CDR2: KGHDR and SFDVKD. V was shortened by 3 bases and J by 0 bases, with 13 bases between the two germline ends. The CDR3 consists of 17 residues. For the CDR3, the DNA is TGTGCCACCAGTGATCCCCTCGCGCGGTCGAACACCGGGGAGCTGTTTTTT. The encoded protein is CATSDPLARSNTGELFF.

This chain joins TRBV7-2 and TRBJ2-1, with 11 bases aligning to TRBD2. Germline CDR1 reads SGHTA; CDR2 reads FQGNSA. The CDR3 length is 15 residues. Trimming at V came to 3 bases and at J to 9 bases, leaving 7 bases not matched to a gene. The DNA of the CDR3 is TGTGCCAGCAGCTTCGACGTAGCGGGGGGGAGTGAGCAGTTCTTC. It yields the protein CASSFDVAGGSEQFF.

The chain has TRBV7-3 and TRBJ2-3, with 8 bases aligning to TRBD2. Per germline, CDR1 SGHTA and CDR2 FQGTGA. This CDR3 region has 16 residues. V dropped 5 bases and J dropped 6; count of bases not matched to a gene: 13. The CDR3 DNA reads as TGTGCCAGCAGCCCGCTGCGAGGAGCGGGAGCGGATACGCAGTATTTT. This sequence encodes CASSPLRGAGADTQYF.

This chain connects TRBV5-1 to TRBJ2-1; 9 positions agree with TRBD1. J lost 0 bases, V lost 4 bases, and 14 bases had no gene match. Germline V lookup: CDR1 SGHRS, CDR2 YFSETQ. The CDR3 is 19 amino acids. This chain's CDR3 is CASSPSIGQGLGSYNEQFF. CDR3 coding DNA: TGCGCCAGCAGCCCGTCGATAGGACAGGGGTTGGGCTCCTACAATGAGCAGTTCTTC. The complete variable domain, with remaining parts taken from reference TRBV5-1 and TRBJ2-1, reads KAGVTQTPRYLIKTRGQQVTLSCSPISGHRSVSWYQQTPGQGLQFLFEYFSETQRNKGNFPGRFSGRQFSNSRSEMNVSTLELGDSALYLCASSPSIGQGLGSYNEQFFGPGTRLTVL.

This rearrangement joins TRBV7-2 to TRBJ1-1, with unresolved D. Per the germline V gene, CDR1 is SGHTA and CDR2 is FQGNSA. This CDR3 has 12 residues. Trimming took off 4 bases at V and 8 bases at J, with 11 bases between the two ends. CDR3: CASSSVLSEAFF. The DNA for the CDR3 is TGTGCCAGCAGCTCCGTCCTATCCGAAGCTTTCTTT.

V usage is TRBV29-1 and J usage is TRBJ2-1; D ambiguous. The V end was cut by 5 bases, the J end by 4 bases, with 12 bases between. The CDR3 extends over 13 amino acids. Germline values: CDR1 SQVTM, CDR2 ANQGSEA. CDR3 in amino acids: CSVLRGTYNEQFF. The DNA of the CDR3 is TGCAGCGTTCTTCGCGGAACTTACAATGAGCAGTTCTTC.